These 10 T cell receptor beta chains were all obtained from the same sample, sequenced in a study of OX40 agonist ivuxolimab in advanced cancers. Here immunoSEQ multiplex PCR was the method, and the copy in TCRdb shows in-frame clones only, minus some. The sample contains 7,000 to 9,500 clones, roughly 90% of which appear only once. The material was CD4+ or CD8+ T cells sorted from blood, obtained in a trial of the OX40 agonist ivuxolimab. All receptors derive from an adult with an advanced solid tumor such as melanoma, head and neck, liver or kidney cancer.

This chain joins TRBV7-4 and TRBJ2-7; TRBD2 matches 12 bases. CDR1 is SGHVT and CDR2 is SQSDAQ in the germline V gene. The CDR3 extends over 12 amino acids. V trimming: 5 bases; J trimming: 13 bases; junction bases outside the gene matches: 6. DNA for the CDR3: TGTGCCAGCAGCCCCGGACTAGCGGGGTCTTACTTC. Amino acids: CASSPGLAGSYF. Together with reference TRBV7-4 and TRBJ2-7, the CDR3 gives the full variable domain: GAGVSQSPRYKVAKRGRDVALRCDSISGHVTLYWYRQTLGQGSEVLTYSQSDAQRDKSGRPSGRFSAERPERSVSTLKIQRTEQGDSAVYLCASSPGLAGSYFGPGTRLTVT.

This chain links TRBV25-1 with TRBJ2-1; possible D gene TRBD2, 5 bases. Per germline, CDR1 MGHDK and CDR2 SYGVNS. The CDR3 has 14 residues. The V end was cut by 2 bases, the J end by 2 bases, with 7 bases between. CDR3 region: CASSELATYNEQFF. The CDR3 nucleotides are TGTGCCAGCAGTGAACTAGCTACCTACAATGAGCAGTTCTTC.

J is TRBJ2-1 and V is TRBV4-1, with 8 bases aligning to TRBD2. The V and J ends lost 3 bases and 8 bases, in that order; junction bases with no gene match: 18. The CDR3 contains 18 residues. Germline assignment: CDR1 MGHRA and CDR2 YSYEKL. The CDR3 nucleotides are TGCGCCAGCAGCCATTCTGGCGGGGGGAGCACCCCGGGCGATGAGCAGTTCTTC. This codes for CASSHSGGGSTPGDEQFF.

CDR3 region: CASSTRQGAELDANEKLFF. DNA of the CDR3: TGTGCCAGCAGCACTCGACAGGGGGCAGAGTTGGACGCTAATGAAAAACTGTTTTTT. The V gene is TRBV7-9, the J gene TRBJ1-4; 10 bases are a match to TRBD1. This CDR3 comprises 19 residues. After removal of 5 bases from V and 3 bases from J, the junction contained 15 bases not matched to a gene. CDR1 SEHNR and CDR2 FQNEAQ come from the germline V gene (reference sequence).

The CDR3 region is CASSRDGTEAFF. The CDR3 coding sequence is TGTGCCAGCAGCAGGGACGGCACTGAAGCTTTCTTT. This chain links TRBV5-6 with TRBJ1-1; maybe TRBD1 (5 bases). Germline values: CDR1 SGHDT, CDR2 YYEEEE. CDR3 length: 12 residues. The V end lost 4 bases, the J end lost 4 bases, and 8 bases lay between the germline ends.

This sequence joins TRBV14 and TRBJ1-2; possible D gene TRBD1, 5 bases. Per germline, CDR1 SGHDN and CDR2 FVKESK. The CDR3 has 15 residues. Deletions cut 1 base from V and 4 bases from J, with 13 bases between. CDR3 residues: CASSQVSGTSYGYTF. CDR3 sequence (DNA): TGTGCCAGCAGCCAAGTTTCCGGGACGTCCTATGGCTACACCTTC.

The CDR3 region is CASSRGQQGLDGYTF. For the CDR3, the DNA is TGTGCCAGCAGCAGAGGTCAACAGGGACTCGATGGCTACACCTTC. The chain uses TRBV7-9 and TRBJ1-2, with a possible D match to TRBD1 (6 bases). CDR3 length: 15 amino acids. Germline assignment: CDR1 SEHNR and CDR2 FQNEAQ (reference sequence). The V end was cut by 5 bases, the J end by 6 bases, with 19 bases between.

The V call is TRBV5-1, the J call TRBJ2-7; D is possibly TRBD1 (5 bases). The CDR3 is 13 residues long. Per the germline V gene, CDR1 is SGHRS and CDR2 is YFSETQ. V dropped 3 bases and J dropped 1 base, with 8 bases sitting between them. CDR3 loop: CASSWGISYEQYF. The CDR3 DNA sequence: TGCGCCAGCAGCTGGGGCATATCCTACGAGCAGTACTTC.

In this sample, this clone turned up a few times. The CDR3 loop reads CASSLIALTGVPYEQYF. CDR3 DNA: TGTGCCAGCAGCTTGATTGCCCTGACAGGGGTTCCCTACGAGCAGTACTTC. The chain combines TRBV7-6 with TRBJ2-7, with 8 bases identical to TRBD1. The CDR3 sequence is 17 residues long. V dropped 3 bases and J dropped 2; count of bases not matched to a gene: 12. Germline V gene data show CDR1 as SGHVS and CDR2 as FNYEAQ.

J is TRBJ2-6 and V is TRBV25-1; TRBD2 agrees at 8 bases. The CDR3 is made up of 16 amino acids. Per germline, CDR1 MGHDK and CDR2 SYGVNS. V dropped 8 bases and J dropped 0; count of bases not matched to a gene: 6. The CDR3 DNA sequence: TGTGCCAGCTCGGGAGGGGGACACTCTGGGGCCAACGTCCTGACTTTC. Residues: CASSGGGHSGANVLTF.